This TCR beta chain was recovered during a study of T cells expressing NK-cell markers. Each CDR3 protein gets one entry in TCRdb, which reprocessed the 5' RACE reads and gives no DNA. Its table records about 460,000 distinct CDR3 sequences. The CDR3 consists of 16 residues. From germline, CDR1 is MNHEY and CDR2 SMNVEV (reference sequence). The chain combines TRBV27 with TRBJ1-1; TCRdb proposes TRBD1, but this gene call is untestable without DNA. What was sequenced was blood T cells: a sorted CD56 or NKG2C T cell subset, CD4+ or CD8+ T cells, or bulk PBMC T cells (not recorded which). The clonotype originates from a woman aged 50 to 60 in good health. The CDR3 loop reads CASSLFVRPWPRRAFF.